The next 32 T cell receptor beta chains were all read from a single sample in a study of CD8+ T cells in alopecia areata. Sequencing used cDNA as its template, made by extracting RNA and reverse transcribing it. Measured with immunoSEQ multiplex PCR; TCRdb has only the in-frame clones, and not every one. Here the sample spans approximately 170,000 clones, 60% being singletons. Treatment meaning: oral pan-JAK inhibitor, 5-10 mg twice daily. Source: CD4+ T cells sorted from blood, taken at week 4, from a patient treated with tofacitinib. The receptors were gathered from a human donor with alopecia areata.

The chain links TRBV29-1 to TRBJ2-3; 7 bases align to TRBD2. Trimming at V came to 4 bases and at J to 2 bases, leaving 3 bases not matched to a gene. This CDR3 region has 13 residues. Germline V CDR1 and CDR2: SQVTM, ANQGSEA. The CDR3 bases are TGCAGCGTTGCGAGCGGGGTCACAGATACGCAGTATTTT. Translated, it gives CSVASGVTDTQYF.

The V gene is TRBV7-9, the J gene TRBJ1-2; 7 bases agree with TRBD1. CDR3 length: 14 amino acids. Germline V gene lookup returns CDR1 SEHNR and CDR2 FQNEAQ (reference sequence). J lost 8 bases, V lost 1 base, and 7 bases had no gene match. CDR3: CASSLGQGSGGYTF. The CDR3 nucleotides are TGTGCCAGCAGCTTAGGACAGGGCAGTGGAGGCTACACCTTC.

In this sample, this clone turned up a few times. The chain couples TRBV4-3 to TRBJ1-4, with D unclear. Trimming left V 0 bases short and J 9 bases short, with 8 bases between. The CDR3 extends over 13 amino acids. Germline CDR1 LGHNA, CDR2 YSLEER. The chain's CDR3 is CASSQDLEQKLFF. The CDR3 DNA sequence: TGCGCCAGCAGCCAAGATTTAGAGCAAAAACTGTTTTTT.

The V and J genes are TRBV29-1 and TRBJ1-1; D unresolved. V was clipped by 4 bases and J by 1 base, with 10 bases between them. Germline CDR1 is SQVTM and CDR2 is ANQGSEA. The CDR3 sequence is 13 residues long. The CDR3 protein is CSVGPLGNTEAFF. CDR3 nucleotides: TGCAGCGTTGGACCATTAGGGAACACTGAAGCTTTCTTT.

This chain joins TRBV7-2 and TRBJ2-1, with TRBD1 as a possible D gene (5 bases). This CDR3 is built from 13 residues. Trimming took off 3 bases at V and 8 bases at J, with 11 bases between the two ends. Germline lookup yields CDR1 SGHTA and CDR2 FQGNSA. The CDR3 bases are TGTGCCAGCAGCTTTGACAGTAAGGATGAGCAGTTCTTC. Translating gives CASSFDSKDEQFF.

This clone showed up just a few times. This sequence joins TRBV18 and TRBJ1-1, with D perhaps matching TRBD1 (6 bases). The CDR3 is made up of 13 amino acids. V lost 4 bases to trimming and J lost 6 bases, with 12 bases between them. The germline CDR1 and CDR2 sequences are KGHSH and LQKENI. The DNA of the CDR3 is TGTGCCAGCTCACTGGCAGGGGTGGCTGAAGCTTTCTTT. It encodes CASSLAGVAEAFF.

This clone was detected only a few times. The chain couples TRBV7-9 to TRBJ2-1; tentative D call: TRBD1 (6 bases). Germline V gene sequence: CDR1 SEHNR, CDR2 FQNEAQ (reference sequence). CDR3 length: 14 amino acids. Trimming took 3 bases from V and 15 from J, leaving 21 bases between them. The CDR3: CASSFPQGTLVRFF. The CDR3 DNA reads TGTGCCAGCAGCTTCCCACAGGGAACCCTTGTACGGTTCTTC. Looking up the rest from reference TRBV7-9 and TRBJ2-1 gives the full variable domain: DTGVSQNPRHKITKRGQNVTFRCDPISEHNRLYWYRQTLGQGPEFLTYFQNEAQLEKSRLLSDRFSAERPKGSFSTLEIQRTEQGDSAMYLCASSFPQGTLVRFFGPGTRLTVL.

The rearrangement joins TRBV20-1 to TRBJ2-2; D is unresolved. The CDR3 consists of 11 residues. From germline, CDR1 is DFQATT and CDR2 SNEGSKA (reference sequence). Trimming stripped 4 bases from V and 7 bases from J, with 7 bases between. CDR3 protein: CSATAVGELFF. CDR3 DNA: TGCAGTGCTACCGCAGTCGGGGAGCTGTTTTTT.

V is TRBV4-1 and J is TRBJ1-1, with D perhaps matching TRBD1 (6 bases). This CDR3 contains 15 residues. V was clipped by 2 bases and J by 4 bases, with 14 bases between them. Germline V gives CDR1 MGHRA, CDR2 YSYEKL. Here the CDR3 DNA reads TGCGCCAGCAGCCAAATTGGGGGCGCGATCACTGAAGCTTTCTTT. It codes for CASSQIGGAITEAFF.

The rearrangement uses TRBV4-1 and TRBJ1-2; TRBD1 matches 7 bases. Germline assignment: CDR1 MGHRA and CDR2 YSYEKL. The CDR3 loop spans 17 amino acids. J lost 4 bases, V lost 1 base, and 12 bases had no gene match. The CDR3 reads CASSQVGTVPRSYGYTF. CDR3 DNA: TGCGCCAGCAGCCAAGTCGGGACAGTACCTCGTTCCTATGGCTACACCTTC.

CDR3: CSIGQGKETQYF. The CDR3 bases are TGCAGCATTGGACAGGGTAAAGAGACCCAGTACTTC. The chain has TRBV29-1 and TRBJ2-5, with 8 bases that match TRBD1. J gave up 3 bases and V 8 bases, and 5 bases lay outside the gene matches. The CDR3 runs to 12 residues. CDR1 is SQVTM and CDR2 is ANQGSEA in the germline V gene.

Only a few counts were recorded for this clone. This chain connects TRBV30 to TRBJ1-1; no firm D call. Trimming took 3 bases from V and 3 from J, leaving 11 bases between them. CDR3 length equals 13 residues. Germline CDR1 and CDR2: GTSNPN and SVGIG (reference sequence). The CDR3 bases are TGTGCCTGGAGAAGAACCCTCGACACTGAAGCTTTCTTT. Translating gives CAWRRTLDTEAFF.

V is TRBV28 and J is TRBJ2-5; 10 bases match TRBD1. J lost 4 bases, V lost 8 bases, and 10 bases had no gene match. CDR3 length equals 15 residues. CDR1 is MDHEN, CDR2 SYDVKM, per germline. This chain's CDR3 is CASSPGGQGRETQYF. CDR3 bases: TGTGCCAGCTCCCCCGGGGGACAGGGGCGAGAGACCCAGTACTTC.

The gene calls are TRBV4-1 and TRBJ1-1; TRBD1 matches 10 bases. There are 18 residues in the CDR3. Germline V CDR1 and CDR2: MGHRA, YSYEKL. The J segment lost 1 base and the V segment lost 1 base, leaving 9 bases of the junction unmatched. The CDR3 DNA sequence: TGCGCCAGCAGCCAAGGAGGGGACAGGGGACGTGGGAACACTGAAGCTTTCTTT. This codes for CASSQGGDRGRGNTEAFF.

This chain joins TRBV6-5 and TRBJ2-7; TRBD1 agrees at 10 bases. The CDR3 runs to 15 residues. Germline V CDR1 and CDR2: MNHEY, SVGAGI. The V segment lost 6 bases and the J segment 3 bases; nucleotides outside the gene matches: 8. CDR3: CASRSDGTGVYEQYF. The CDR3 DNA is TGTGCCAGCAGATCCGACGGGACAGGGGTCTACGAGCAGTACTTC.

The J gene is TRBJ2-5, the V gene TRBV29-1; 8 bases match TRBD1. This CDR3 is built from 14 residues. V gave up 7 bases and J gave up 5 bases; unmatched junction bases: 12. Germline lookup yields CDR1 SQVTM and CDR2 ANQGSEA. The CDR3 region has the DNA TGCAGCGGGGGCCCGGGACAGGCGGGGGAGACCCAGTACTTC. It codes for CSGGPGQAGETQYF.

The chain joins TRBV28 to TRBJ2-7; TRBD2 matches 8 bases. J lost 3 bases, V lost 6 bases, and 13 bases had no gene match. From germline, CDR1 is MDHEN and CDR2 SYDVKM. This CDR3 is 16 amino acids long. The DNA for the CDR3 is TGTGCCAGCAGCCCTCCCAGGGGTAGCGGGAACTACGAGCAGTACTTC. The encoded protein is CASSPPRGSGNYEQYF.

V usage is TRBV18 and J usage is TRBJ2-6; D call uncertain. From germline, CDR1 is KGHSH and CDR2 LQKENI. The CDR3 is 16 amino acids. V was shortened by 0 bases and J by 4 bases, with 10 bases between the two germline ends. Written as DNA, the CDR3 is TGTGCCAGCTCACCACCCCACGCGTCCGGGGCCAACGTCCTGACTTTC. Translated, it gives CASSPPHASGANVLTF.

This chain connects TRBV7-9 to TRBJ1-2, with 9 bases identical to TRBD1. Germline CDR1 SEHNR, CDR2 FQNEAQ (reference sequence). V lost 5 bases and J lost 7; bases outside the gene matches: 8. This CDR3 has 14 amino acids. CDR3 DNA sequence: TGTGCCAGCAGCAGATGGACAGGGGATGCTGGCTACACCTTC. Translating it yields CASSRWTGDAGYTF.

The V and J genes are TRBV29-1 and TRBJ2-7, with 10 bases that match TRBD2. CDR1 is SQVTM and CDR2 is ANQGSEA in the germline V gene. This CDR3 has 14 amino acids. The junction had 3 bases not matched to a gene; V was cut back by 2 bases and J by 2 bases. The CDR3 sequence is CSVEPSGRPYEQYF. Here the CDR3 DNA reads TGCAGCGTTGAACCTAGCGGGAGACCCTACGAGCAGTACTTC.

This clone was detected a few times. The chain carries TRBV6-1 and TRBJ1-5; D is unresolved. CDR3 size: 13 residues. Looked up from germline, CDR1 is MNHNS and CDR2 is SASEGT. V shed 6 bases and J shed 5 bases, with 11 bases lying between them. The CDR3 DNA reads as TGTGCCAGCAGGCGCAAACGAGATCAGCCCCAGCATTTT. This translates into CASRRKRDQPQHF.

This clone has more than one count but fewer than ten. The identical CDR3 is also encoded by other nucleotide sequences in the sample. This sequence joins TRBV7-2 and TRBJ2-7; no reliable D call. Per the germline V gene, CDR1 is SGHTA and CDR2 is FQGNSA. V was shortened by 5 bases and J by 0 bases, with 2 bases between the two germline ends. This CDR3 contains 11 residues. The CDR3 bases are TGTGCCAGCAGCCTCTCCTACGAGCAGTACTTC. It is translated as CASSLSYEQYF.

V gene TRBV7-2 combines with J gene TRBJ2-1; possibly TRBD2 for D (6 bases). The CDR3 covers 15 residues. Trimming removed 1 base from V and 8 bases from J, with 15 bases in between. CDR1 and CDR2 from the germline V gene are SGHTA and FQGNSA. The CDR3 reads CASSLGLVPGDEQFF. CDR3 nucleotides: TGTGCCAGCAGCTTAGGCCTAGTCCCGGGGGATGAGCAGTTCTTC.

This chain uses TRBV30 with TRBJ2-7; D is unclear. The CDR3 consists of 13 residues. CDR1 and CDR2 (germline): GTSNPN, SVGIG (reference sequence). Deletions cut 0 bases from V and 6 bases from J, with 12 bases between. The CDR3, as DNA: TGTGCCTGGAGTGTACAGAGGAATATCGAGCAGTACTTC. The encoded protein is CAWSVQRNIEQYF.

The genes are TRBV4-1 and TRBJ2-3; 7 positions agree with TRBD2. This CDR3 contains 15 residues. CDR1 MGHRA and CDR2 YSYEKL come from the germline V gene. V lost 0 bases and J lost 4; bases outside the gene matches: 4. Here the CDR3 reads CASSQDVGGSDTQYF. The CDR3, as DNA: TGCGCCAGCAGCCAAGACGTGGGAGGGTCAGATACGCAGTATTTT.

The V and J genes are TRBV20-1 and TRBJ2-2; no clear D. The CDR3 contains 11 residues. CDR1 DFQATT and CDR2 SNEGSKA come from the germline V gene (reference sequence). V lost 3 bases to trimming and J lost 4 bases, with 3 bases between them. CDR3 nucleotides: TGCAGTGCTAGCCCCACCGGGGAGCTGTTTTTT. Translated: CSASPTGELFF.

This clone was seen only once. This chain connects TRBV30 to TRBJ2-5; TRBD1 or TRBD2 may be the D gene (7 bases each). In germline, CDR1 is GTSNPN, CDR2 SVGIG (reference sequence). V was clipped by 2 bases and J by 3 bases, with 16 bases between them. The CDR3 has 15 residues. The CDR3 region is CAWSRKGAGEETQYF. DNA of the CDR3: TGTGCCTGGAGTAGGAAGGGGGCGGGAGAAGAGACCCAGTACTTC.

The chain carries TRBV29-1 and TRBJ2-5; TRBD1 matches at 7 bases. Trimming cost V 3 bases and J 7 bases; bases outside gene matches: 8. CDR1 and CDR2 (germline): SQVTM, ANQGSEA. This CDR3 is 13 amino acids long. The CDR3 protein is CSVDDSSGGTQYF. In DNA, the CDR3 is TGCAGCGTTGATGACAGCTCAGGGGGGACCCAGTACTTC.

This clone was seen once. The chain combines TRBV2 with TRBJ2-7, with 7 bases lining up with TRBD1. CDR1 SNHLY and CDR2 FYNNEI come from the germline V gene. The CDR3 is 14 amino acids. Trimming took 7 bases from V and 2 from J; bases not matched to a gene: 8. The CDR3 DNA is TGTGCCAGCATCCGACAGGGCGGCCCCTACGAGCAGTACTTC. Its translation: CASIRQGGPYEQYF.

The rearrangement uses TRBV28 and TRBJ2-5; 7 bases map to TRBD2. With 8 bases clipped from V and 6 bases from J, the junction kept 9 bases outside the gene matches. Germline CDR1 reads MDHEN; CDR2 reads SYDVKM. The CDR3 loop spans 13 amino acids. CDR3 amino acids: CASGLEKTKTQYF. CDR3 nucleotide sequence: TGTGCCAGCGGACTAGAAAAGACAAAGACCCAGTACTTC. Full variable domain (remainder filled in from reference TRBV28 and TRBJ2-5): DVKVTQSSRYLVKRTGEKVFLECVQDMDHENMFWYRQDPGLGLRLIYFSYDVKMKEKGDIPEGYSVSREKKERFSLILESASTNQTSMYLCASGLEKTKTQYFGPGTRLLVL.

This clone was counted between two and nine times. The chain couples TRBV29-1 to TRBJ1-1, with TRBD1 as a possible D gene (6 bases). CDR1 is SQVTM and CDR2 is ANQGSEA in the germline V gene. Trimming shortened V by 5 bases and J by 1 base, and 11 bases separated the two germline ends. This CDR3 spans 13 amino acids. The CDR3 loop is CSVSSGANTEAFF. CDR3 sequence (DNA): TGCAGCGTTTCTTCAGGGGCGAACACTGAAGCTTTCTTT.

CDR3 amino acids: CAWGLGTGESEAFF. CDR3 DNA sequence: TGTGCCTGGGGATTGGGGACAGGGGAGAGTGAAGCTTTCTTT. The chain is built from TRBV30 and TRBJ1-1; 10 positions match TRBD1. The CDR3 contains 14 residues. V dropped 5 bases and J dropped 7; count of bases not matched to a gene: 10. Germline CDR1 reads GTSNPN; CDR2 reads SVGIG (reference sequence).